One sample yielded the 7 T cell receptor beta chains listed below, sequenced in a study of human thymus T cells. TCRdb's copy holds only in-frame clones and misses some; the assay was immunoSEQ multiplex PCR. The repertoire holds about 60,000 clones, 94% seen once, with 5.5% to 7% in the top ten. The sample was blood. The source is a boy under two years old with a congenital heart defect but otherwise immunologically healthy.

Only one count was recorded for this clone. V and J are TRBV5-1 and TRBJ2-1; weak D call: TRBD1 (5 bases). CDR1 is SGHRS, CDR2 YFSETQ, per germline. With 4 bases removed from V and 2 bases from J, the gap between germline ends came to 10 bases. This CDR3 has 14 amino acids. The CDR3 bases are TGCGCCAGCAGCCCGGACACGCCCTACAATGAGCAGTTCTTC. Protein sequence: CASSPDTPYNEQFF.

The chain combines TRBV4-2 with TRBJ1-1; D is perhaps TRBD1 (5 bases). The CDR3 has 15 amino acids. V was shortened by 4 bases and J by 4 bases, with 16 bases between the two germline ends. The germline CDR1 and CDR2 sequences are LGHNA and YNFKEQ. DNA of the CDR3: TGTGCCAGCAGCCCACGGGGCCAGAAGACCACTGAAGCTTTCTTT. Its protein is CASSPRGQKTTEAFF.

The rearrangement uses TRBV6-1 and TRBJ2-7, with 9 bases fitting TRBD1. CDR1 and CDR2 from the germline V gene are MNHNS and SASEGT. The CDR3 is made up of 15 amino acids. V was pared by 6 bases and J by 0 bases, with 6 bases of the junction left unmatched. The CDR3 sequence is CASRPTGGGSYEQYF. For the CDR3, the DNA is TGTGCCAGCAGACCCACAGGGGGCGGCTCCTACGAGCAGTACTTC.

The V and J genes are TRBV29-1 and TRBJ2-7, with D tentatively TRBD2 (6 bases). The germline V gene encodes CDR1 SQVTM and CDR2 ANQGSEA. The V end was cut by 6 bases, the J end by 6 bases, with 15 bases between. This CDR3 region has 12 residues. The DNA of the CDR3 is TGCAGCGTAGCCGGAGGGAAGGGCGAGCAGTACTTC. Amino acid sequence: CSVAGGKGEQYF.

This chain links TRBV7-8 with TRBJ2-3, with TRBD2 matching 10 bases. This CDR3 is built from 15 residues. Germline loops: CDR1 SGHVS, CDR2 FQNEAQ. Trimming took 2 bases from V and 4 from J; bases not matched to a gene: 3. CDR3 DNA sequence: TGTGCCAGCAGCTTACTAGCGGGAGTCTCAGATACGCAGTATTTT. Translating gives CASSLLAGVSDTQYF.

The V gene is TRBV4-1, the J gene TRBJ2-7, with D maybe TRBD2 (5 bases). The V end lost 0 bases, the J end lost 6 bases, and 12 bases lay between the germline ends. The CDR3 is made up of 14 amino acids. Germline V lookup: CDR1 MGHRA, CDR2 YSYEKL. The CDR3 nucleotides read TGCGCCAGCAGCCAAGATCAAACTAGGAGCGAGCAGTACTTC. Amino acids: CASSQDQTRSEQYF.

The chain links TRBV6-6 to TRBJ2-7; TRBD2 matches at 7 bases. Germline V gene sequence: CDR1 MNHNY, CDR2 SVGAGI (reference sequence). J was trimmed by 0 bases and V by 6 bases; bases with no gene match: 8. The CDR3 has 15 residues. CDR3 sequence: CASSRGGSSSYEQYF. CDR3 DNA sequence: TGTGCCAGCAGCCGCGGCGGGAGTAGCTCCTACGAGCAGTACTTC.